These 32 T cell receptor beta chains were all obtained from the same sample, sequenced in a study of T cells in Graves' hyperthyroidism and ophthalmopathy. Using RNA transcripts as the source, TCR beta CDR3 regions were amplified. The HTBI primer set was used in a first-round RT-PCR of the TCR CDR3. TCRdb re-analysed the multiplex PCR reads in MiXCR, keeping a single row per CDR3 protein. The sample has around 300,000 distinct CDR3 sequences, 25% to 30% seen once. Sequenced material: blood. These receptors came from a man aged 40-49 years with Graves' hyperthyroidism that later progressed to Graves' ophthalmopathy.

This clonotype was counted at least ten times. A much larger clone is a single base away; this may be a read error. The chain carries TRBV12-5 and TRBJ2-7; D perhaps matches TRBD2 (6 bases). This CDR3 is 14 amino acids long. Germline V gene lookup returns CDR1 LGHNT and CDR2 FRNRAP. The CDR3 sequence is CASGSLGTFYEQCF. The DNA for the CDR3 is TGTGCTAGTGGTTCCCTCGGGACTTTCTACGAGCAGTGCTTC. Based on the CDR3 plus reference TRBV12-5 and TRBJ2-7, the full variable domain is DARVTQTPRHKVTEMGQEVTMRCQPILGHNTVFWYRQTMMQGLELLAYFRNRAPLDDSGMPKDRFSAEMPDATLATLKIQPSEPRDSAVYFCASGSLGTFYEQCFGPGTRLTVT.

In this sample, this clonotype turned up many times. The chain employs TRBV5-5 and TRBJ2-7; 7 nucleotides agree with TRBD2. V shed 5 bases, J shed 3 bases, and the junction held 11 bases outside the gene matches. The CDR3 covers 15 residues. CDR1 and CDR2 from the germline V gene are SGHKS and YYEKEE (reference sequence). The CDR3 spells CASSIGLAAIYEQYF. CDR3 sequence (DNA): TGTGCCAGCAGTATCGGTCTAGCGGCAATCTACGAGCAGTACTTC. The full variable domain, its missing parts supplied by reference TRBV5-5 and TRBJ2-7, is DAGVTQSPTHLIKTRGQQVTLRCSPISGHKSVSWYQQVLGQGPQFIFQYYEKEERGRGNFPDRFSARQFPNYSSELNVNALLLGDSALYLCASSIGLAAIYEQYFGPGTRLTVT.

This clonotype was found a few times. V is TRBV27 and J is TRBJ2-5, with 10 bases matching TRBD2. The CDR3 sequence is 17 residues long. J gave up 10 bases and V 5 bases, and 19 bases lay outside the gene matches. Germline V gives CDR1 MNHEY, CDR2 SMNVEV (reference sequence). CDR3 in DNA: TGTGCCAGCAGTCCGCGTAGTCTAGCGGGAGCCGTGGGCGTCCAGTACTTC. Translation gives CASSPRSLAGAVGVQYF.

This clonotype was detected ten times or more. In DNA form, the CDR3 reads TGTGCCAGCAGTTACTCGCGCGGTGAAGCTTTCTTT. It is translated as CASSYSRGEAFF. The J gene is TRBJ1-1, the V gene TRBV6-5; D is unresolved. The V and J ends lost 0 bases and 7 bases respectively, with 6 bases between them. Germline V gene lookup returns CDR1 MNHEY and CDR2 SVGAGI. This CDR3 contains 12 residues.

This clonotype occurred many times. The J gene is TRBJ1-1, the V gene TRBV12-3 or TRBV12-4; D not certain. This CDR3 is 17 amino acids long. V was shortened by 2 bases and J by 6 bases, with 22 bases between the two germline ends. The CDR3 loop is CASSLKALGLYISEAFF. Written as DNA, the CDR3 is TGTGCCAGCAGTTTAAAGGCGCTCGGGCTCTACATCTCTGAAGCTTTCTTT.

V usage is TRBV6-2 or TRBV6-3 and J usage is TRBJ2-1; D ambiguous. The CDR3 totals 14 residues. Germline CDR1 reads MNHEY; CDR2 reads SVGEGT. With 2 bases removed from V and 0 bases from J, the gap between germline ends came to 5 bases. CDR3 loop: CASSYGYSYNEQFF. CDR3 bases: TGTGCCAGCAGTTACGGGTACTCCTACAATGAGCAGTTCTTC.

This clonotype came up many times. The chain is built from TRBV11-3 and TRBJ2-2, with no clear D. The germline V gene has CDR1 SGHNT and CDR2 YENEEA. Trimming stripped 1 base from V and 5 bases from J, with 5 bases between. This CDR3 contains 13 residues. The CDR3 coding sequence is TGTGCCAGCAGCTTAGTGCGGACCGGGGAGCTGTTTTTT. The encoded protein is CASSLVRTGELFF. Supplemented by reference TRBV11-3 and TRBJ2-2, the full variable domain reads EAGVVQSPRYKIIEKKQPVAFWCNPISGHNTLYWYLQNLGQGPELLIRYENEEAVDDSQLPKDRFSAERLKGVDSTLKIQPAELGDSAVYLCASSLVRTGELFFGEGSRLTVL.

This clonotype showed up just once. The gene calls are TRBV3-1 and TRBJ2-2; 14 bases align to TRBD2. The CDR3 is made up of 17 amino acids. Per germline, CDR1 LGHDT and CDR2 YNNKEL (reference sequence). V was pared by 6 bases and J by 4 bases, with 7 bases of the junction left unmatched. This CDR3 reads CASSFGLAGGGTGELFF. Written as DNA, the CDR3 is TGTGCCAGCAGTTTCGGACTAGCGGGAGGAGGCACCGGGGAGCTGTTTTTT. Full variable domain (rest looked up from reference TRBV3-1 and TRBJ2-2): DTAVSQTPKYLVTQMGNDKSIKCEQNLGHDTMYWYKQDSKKFLKIMFSYNNKELIINETVPNRFSPKSPDKAHLNLHINSLELGDSAVYFCASSFGLAGGGTGELFFGEGSRLTVL.

This clonotype has at least ten counts. In DNA, the CDR3 is TGTGCCAGCAGCCGAAAGCGACAGGGGAGCGGGAGGAGATTCTACGAGCAGTACTTC. Translating it yields CASSRKRQGSGRRFYEQYF. This rearrangement joins TRBV13 to TRBJ2-7; D perhaps matches TRBD2 (9 bases). V was clipped by 5 bases and J by 3 bases, with 29 bases between them. CDR3 length: 19 amino acids. In germline, CDR1 is PRHDT, CDR2 FYEKMQ (reference sequence).

This clonotype was seen at least ten times. The rearrangement uses TRBV27 and TRBJ1-1, with D unclear. This CDR3 has 13 amino acids. The V gene's germline CDR1 is MNHEY and CDR2 SMNVEV (reference sequence). V lost 6 bases to trimming and J lost 0 bases, with 8 bases between them. CDR3 residues: CASRVYMNTEAFF. As DNA, the CDR3 is TGTGCCAGCAGGGTTTACATGAACACTGAAGCTTTCTTT.

The J gene is TRBJ2-5, the V gene TRBV12-3 or TRBV12-4; 7 nucleotides match TRBD2. This CDR3 has 12 amino acids. V lost 8 bases and J lost 5; bases outside the gene matches: 5. Written as DNA, the CDR3 is TGTGCCAGCGGGAGGGGTTCCGAGACCCAGTACTTC. Its protein product is CASGRGSETQYF.

This clonotype was recorded at least ten times. The V and J genes are TRBV19 and TRBJ1-5, with 12 bases aligning to TRBD1. Germline trimming cut 3 bases from V and 6 bases from J; bases unmatched to any gene: 3. The CDR3 length is 15 residues. Germline V lookup: CDR1 LNHDA, CDR2 SQIVND (reference sequence). The CDR3 loop reads CASSMGTGGSQPQHF. CDR3 DNA: TGTGCCAGTAGTATGGGGACAGGGGGCAGTCAGCCCCAGCATTTT.

The J gene is TRBJ2-2, the V gene TRBV7-6; 12 bases line up with TRBD2. CDR3 length: 17 amino acids. V lost 1 base to trimming and J lost 4 bases; unmatched junction nucleotides: 4. In germline, CDR1 is SGHVS, CDR2 FNYEAQ. The CDR3 nucleotides read TGTGCCAGCAGCTTAGAAACTAGCGGGAGGTCCACCGGGGAGCTGTTTTTT. Its translation is CASSLETSGRSTGELFF.

The table lists this clonotype with many counts. The chain employs TRBV2 and TRBJ2-7; D uncertain. The CDR3 covers 10 residues. V was cut by 8 bases and J by 4 bases, with 6 bases left in between. Per the germline V gene, CDR1 is SNHLY and CDR2 is FYNNEI. Written as DNA, the CDR3 is TGTGCCAGCTCACTTTACGAGCAGTACTTC. Its translation is CASSLYEQYF.

In its sample, this clonotype was seen many times. V is TRBV6-5 and J is TRBJ2-2; D could derive from TRBD1 or TRBD2 (5 bases each). This CDR3 is built from 12 residues. V shed 6 bases and J shed 8 bases, with 10 bases lying between them. Germline CDR1 reads MNHEY; CDR2 reads SVGAGI. The DNA of the CDR3 is TGTGCCAGCAGATGGGGGACGGGGGAGCTGTTTTTT. Amino acid sequence: CASRWGTGELFF.

This clonotype has a count of ten or more. V and J are TRBV12-3 or TRBV12-4 and TRBJ1-1; a possible D gene is TRBD1 (5 bases). V dropped 3 bases and J dropped 1 base, with 9 bases sitting between them. This CDR3 has 14 amino acids. CDR3 amino acids: CASSFLGRNTEAFF. CDR3 DNA sequence: TGTGCCAGCAGTTTCCTGGGACGGAACACTGAAGCTTTCTTT.

This sequence joins TRBV6-1 and TRBJ2-2; TRBD1 matches at 9 bases. After removal of 0 bases from V and 0 bases from J, the junction contained 5 bases not matched to a gene. Germline CDR1 is MNHNS and CDR2 is SASEGT. This CDR3 has 18 residues. CDR3 DNA sequence: TGTGCCAGCAGTGAAGCTCGGGACAGGGCAACGAACACCGGGGAGCTGTTTTTT. Translation: CASSEARDRATNTGELFF.

Many counts were recorded for this clonotype. The chain combines TRBV20-1 with TRBJ2-2; D gene unclear. The germline CDR1 and CDR2 sequences are DFQATT and SNEGSKA (reference sequence). The CDR3 runs 15 residues. V was pared by 5 bases and J by 6 bases, with 19 bases between. For the CDR3, the DNA is TGCAGTGCTCATCACCCGAACTCTGGCGCCGGGGAGCTGTTTTTT. Its translation is CSAHHPNSGAGELFF.

This clonotype was counted at least ten times. The CDR3 nucleotides are TGTGCCAGCAGTCTTCGCGCGGAAGCGTCAGATACGCAGTATTTT. It encodes CASSLRAEASDTQYF. This sequence joins TRBV6-1 and TRBJ2-3; D uncertain. Germline V gene sequence: CDR1 MNHNS, CDR2 SASEGT. The V end was cut by 5 bases, the J end by 4 bases, with 16 bases between. The CDR3 sequence is 15 residues long.

This clonotype was counted a few times. The V call is TRBV30, the J call TRBJ1-2; possibly TRBD1 for D (6 bases). Trimming stripped 1 base from V and 5 bases from J, with 14 bases between. CDR1 is GTSNPN, CDR2 SVGIG, per germline (reference sequence). CDR3 size: 14 residues. The CDR3 loop is CAWSGTETYYGYTF. CDR3 bases: TGTGCCTGGAGTGGGACAGAAACCTATTATGGCTACACCTTC.

In this sample, this clonotype turned up many times. This chain uses TRBV7-2 with TRBJ1-2, with 7 bases matching TRBD1. With 1 base clipped from V and 4 bases from J, the junction kept 9 bases outside the gene matches. Germline CDR1 SGHTA, CDR2 FQGNSA. The CDR3 runs to 16 residues. CDR3 sequence: CASSLGPQGGFYGYTF. The DNA of the CDR3 is TGTGCCAGCAGCTTAGGGCCCCAGGGGGGGTTCTATGGCTACACCTTC.

This clonotype has at least ten counts. This chain connects TRBV5-1 to TRBJ1-2; 9 nucleotides line up with TRBD1. This CDR3 has 16 amino acids. CDR1 and CDR2 from the germline V gene are SGHRS and YFSETQ. V was pared by 4 bases and J by 7 bases, with 14 bases of the junction left unmatched. CDR3 residues: CASSPARWTGVVGYTF. In DNA form, the CDR3 reads TGCGCCAGCAGCCCTGCCCGTTGGACAGGGGTAGTTGGCTACACCTTC.

The J gene is TRBJ1-2, the V gene TRBV19, with a possible D match to TRBD1 (6 bases). The CDR3 is 15 residues long. CDR1 is LNHDA and CDR2 is SQIVND in the germline V gene (reference sequence). V was pared by 7 bases and J by 3 bases, with 18 bases between. The CDR3 coding sequence is TGTGCCAGTAACCCCTTGGGGGCTGGAGACTATGGCTACACCTTC. Protein sequence: CASNPLGAGDYGYTF.

This clonotype was recorded at least ten times. It is unclear where the CDR3 begins or ends on the DNA, so no DNA is shown, and the CDR3 is as TCRdb lists it. The chain employs TRBV6-5 and TRBJ1-5. CDR1 MNHEY and CDR2 SVGAGI come from the germline V gene. The CDR3 comprises 14 residues, both ends counted. The chain's CDR3 is CASSSSDSNQPQHF.

This clonotype came up many times. The rearrangement links TRBV11-2 to TRBJ2-4, with TRBD2 matching over 11 bases. This CDR3 contains 15 residues. V trimming: 6 bases; J trimming: 0 bases; junction bases outside the gene matches: 1. Germline V gene sequence: CDR1 SGHAT, CDR2 FQNNGV. CDR3 residues: CASRGLAGAKNIQYF. The DNA for the CDR3 is TGTGCCAGCAGAGGACTAGCGGGAGCCAAAAACATTCAGTACTTC.

In its sample, this clonotype was seen many times. This chain connects TRBV6-5 to TRBJ2-7; D ambiguous. Deletions cut 8 bases from V and 0 bases from J, with 14 bases between. There are 14 residues in the CDR3. CDR1 and CDR2 (germline): MNHEY, SVGAGI. This CDR3 is CASDQRGGSYEQYF. CDR3 DNA: TGTGCCAGCGACCAGCGTGGCGGCTCCTACGAGCAGTACTTC.

This clonotype has a count of ten or more. The chain carries TRBV24-1 and TRBJ2-7, with TRBD1 matching over 8 bases. The ends lost 10 bases at V and 4 bases at J; junction bases unmatched: 11. This CDR3 has 14 residues. Germline values: CDR1 KGHDR, CDR2 SFDVKD. This CDR3 reads CATEGTGPDYEQYF. CDR3 bases: TGTGCCACTGAGGGGACAGGTCCCGATTACGAGCAGTACTTC.

This clonotype has a count of ten or more. The chain combines TRBV11-2 with TRBJ1-5; D gene uncertain. The germline V and J ends were trimmed by 5 bases and 6 bases, with 11 bases remaining between them. CDR1 and CDR2 from the germline V gene are SGHAT and FQNNGV. The CDR3 sequence is 13 residues long. CDR3 bases: TGTGCCAGCAGCCTAGGTAGCCGTCAGCCCCAGCATTTT. It translates to CASSLGSRQPQHF.

V and J are TRBV27 and TRBJ2-7, with TRBD2 identical over 9 bases. This CDR3 has 14 amino acids. Per the germline V gene, CDR1 is MNHEY and CDR2 is SMNVEV (reference sequence). V shed 2 bases, J shed 5 bases, and the junction held 4 bases outside the gene matches. The DNA of the CDR3 is TGTGCCAGCAGTTTAAAGGGACTAGCCCACGAGCAGTACTTC. Its protein is CASSLKGLAHEQYF.

The chain carries TRBV7-2 and TRBJ1-3; D is undetermined. Trimming removed 2 bases from V and 4 bases from J, with 6 bases in between. The CDR3 spans 13 residues. Germline V CDR1 and CDR2: SGHTA, FQGNSA. This CDR3 is CASSLMRGNTIYF. DNA for the CDR3: TGTGCCAGCAGCTTAATGAGGGGAAACACCATATATTTT. The whole variable domain, remainder taken from reference TRBV7-2 and TRBJ1-3, is GAGVSQSPSNKVTEKGKDVELRCDPISGHTALYWYRQSLGQGLEFLIYFQGNSAPDKSGLPSDRFSAERTGGSVSTLTIQRTQQEDSAVYLCASSLMRGNTIYFGEGSWLTVV.

CDR3 nucleotide sequence: TGTGCCAGCTCCCCATATGCCTTGAACACTGAAGCTTTCTTT. Amino acids: CASSPYALNTEAFF. The gene calls are TRBV18 and TRBJ1-1; no clear D gene. V lost 6 bases to trimming and J lost 0 bases, with 11 bases between them. CDR3 length equals 14 residues. Germline V gene lookup returns CDR1 KGHSH and CDR2 LQKENI. The complete variable domain, with remaining parts taken from reference TRBV18 and TRBJ1-1, reads NAGVMQNPRHLVRRRGQEARLRCSPMKGHSHVYWYRQLPEEGLKFMVYLQKENIIDESGMPKERFSAEFPKEGPSILRIQQVVRGDSAAYFCASSPYALNTEAFFGQGTRLTVV.

This clonotype was observed at least ten times. The V and J genes are TRBV7-3 and TRBJ2-5; D not certain. V lost 1 base and J lost 0, with 3 bases in between. The CDR3 consists of 13 residues. Germline V gene data show CDR1 as SGHTA and CDR2 as FQGTGA. The CDR3 spells CASSLRHQETQYF. CDR3 nucleotides: TGTGCCAGCAGCTTAAGACACCAAGAGACCCAGTACTTC.